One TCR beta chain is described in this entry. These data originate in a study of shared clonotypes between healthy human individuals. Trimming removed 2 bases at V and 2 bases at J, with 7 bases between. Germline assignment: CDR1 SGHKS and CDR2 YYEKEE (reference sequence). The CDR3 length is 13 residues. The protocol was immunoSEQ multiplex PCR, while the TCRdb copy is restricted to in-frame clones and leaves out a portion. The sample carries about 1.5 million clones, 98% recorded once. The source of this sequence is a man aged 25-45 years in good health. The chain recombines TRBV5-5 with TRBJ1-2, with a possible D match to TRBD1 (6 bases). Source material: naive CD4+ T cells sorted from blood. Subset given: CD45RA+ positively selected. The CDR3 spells CASSFTGNYGYTF. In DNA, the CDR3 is TGTGCCAGCAGCTTTACAGGGAACTATGGCTACACCTTC.